This T cell receptor beta chain was observed in a study of blood T cells in healthy people across ages. For the second PCR, which ran for 7 to 11 cycles, a sample-barcoded 5' primer and a J-beta primer mix were used. TCRdb passed the 5' RACE reads through MiXCR, listing each CDR3 protein once. The repertoire holds more than 1 million distinct CDR3 sequences, with around 43% as singletons. The CDR3 spans 15 residues. Per germline, CDR1 SGHVS and CDR2 FNYEAQ. The germline V and J ends were trimmed by 3 bases and 4 bases, with 16 bases remaining between them. This clonotype was counted between two and nine times. A minimum of 6.5 million PBMCs was isolated per sample.

The rearrangement links TRBV7-6 to TRBJ2-7; D possibly matches TRBD1 or TRBD2 (5 bases each). The source of this sequence is a woman in her sixties or seventies in good health. The sample consisted of blood. CDR3 DNA: TGTGCCAGCAGCTTCAGACCAGGGAGCCGATACGAGCAGTACTTC. It translates to CASSFRPGSRYEQYF. The entire variable domain, with the rest obtained from reference TRBV7-6 and TRBJ2-7, is as follows: GAGVSQSPRYKVTKRGQDVALRCDPISGHVSLYWYRQALGQGPEFLTYFNYEAQQDKSGLPNDRFSAERPEGSISTLTIQRTEQRDSAMYRCASSFRPGSRYEQYFGPGTRLTVT.